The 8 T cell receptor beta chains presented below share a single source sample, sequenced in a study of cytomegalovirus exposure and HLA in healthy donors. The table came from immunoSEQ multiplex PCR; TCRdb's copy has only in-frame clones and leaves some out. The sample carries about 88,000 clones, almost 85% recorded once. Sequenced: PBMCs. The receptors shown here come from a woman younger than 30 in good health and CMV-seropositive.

The CDR3 bases are TGTGCCAGCAGTAGGACAGGGGTTGAAAAACTGTTTTTT. It encodes CASSRTGVEKLFF. V usage is TRBV28 and J usage is TRBJ1-4; 9 bases fit TRBD1. Germline CDR1 reads MDHEN; CDR2 reads SYDVKM. The CDR3 consists of 13 residues. Germline trimming cut 5 bases from V and 7 bases from J; bases unmatched to any gene: 2.

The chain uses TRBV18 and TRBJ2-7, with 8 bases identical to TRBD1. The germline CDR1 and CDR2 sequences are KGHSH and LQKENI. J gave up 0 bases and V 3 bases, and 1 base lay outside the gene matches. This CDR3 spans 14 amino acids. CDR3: CASSPGQDSYEQYF. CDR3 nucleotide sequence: TGTGCCAGCTCACCGGGACAGGACTCCTACGAGCAGTACTTC.

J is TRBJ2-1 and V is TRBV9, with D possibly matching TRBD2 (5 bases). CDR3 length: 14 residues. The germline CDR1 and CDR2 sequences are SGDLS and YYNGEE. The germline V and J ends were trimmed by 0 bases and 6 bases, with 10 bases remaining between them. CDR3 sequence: CASSVVTDFNEQFF. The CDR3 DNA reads TGTGCCAGCAGCGTAGTCACGGACTTCAATGAGCAGTTCTTC.

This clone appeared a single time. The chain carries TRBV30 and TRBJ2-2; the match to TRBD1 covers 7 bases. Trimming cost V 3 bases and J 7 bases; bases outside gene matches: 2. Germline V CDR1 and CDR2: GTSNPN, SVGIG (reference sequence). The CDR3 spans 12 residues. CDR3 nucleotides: TGTGCCTGGAGCCCAGGGGGCGGGGAGCTGTTTTTT. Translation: CAWSPGGGELFF.

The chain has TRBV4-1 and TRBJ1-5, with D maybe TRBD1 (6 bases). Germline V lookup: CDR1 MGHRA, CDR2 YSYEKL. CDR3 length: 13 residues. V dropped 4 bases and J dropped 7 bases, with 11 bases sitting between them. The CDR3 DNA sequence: TGCGCCAGCAGCCCCGGGGGGGGCCAGCCCCAGCATTTT. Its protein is CASSPGGGQPQHF.

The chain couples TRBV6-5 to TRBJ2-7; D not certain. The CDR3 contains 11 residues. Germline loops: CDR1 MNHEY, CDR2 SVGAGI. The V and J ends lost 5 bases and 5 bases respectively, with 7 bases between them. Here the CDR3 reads CASSEAHEQYF. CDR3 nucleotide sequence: TGTGCCAGCAGTGAAGCCCACGAGCAGTACTTC.

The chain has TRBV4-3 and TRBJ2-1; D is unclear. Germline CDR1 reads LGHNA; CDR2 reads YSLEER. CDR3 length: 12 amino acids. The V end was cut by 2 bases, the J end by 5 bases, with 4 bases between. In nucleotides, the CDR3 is TGCGCCAGCAGCCAACTAAACAATGAGCAGTTCTTC. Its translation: CASSQLNNEQFF.

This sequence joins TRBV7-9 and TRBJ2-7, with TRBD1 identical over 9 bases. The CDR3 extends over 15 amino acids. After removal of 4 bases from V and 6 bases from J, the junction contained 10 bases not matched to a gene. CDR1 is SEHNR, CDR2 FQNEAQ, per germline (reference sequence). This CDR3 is CASSSSDRGFIEQYF. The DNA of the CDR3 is TGTGCCAGCAGCTCGTCCGACAGGGGGTTTATCGAGCAGTACTTC.